A single sample is the source of the 27 T cell receptor beta chains below, sequenced in a study of identical twins. In TCRdb, the 5' RACE reads were re-called with MiXCR into one record per CDR3 protein. The top ten clones hold nearly 0.45% of a sample with more than 400,000 distinct CDR3 sequences, 15% of them seen once. These data were also filed under a second study, of yellow fever vaccine responses in identical twins.

Source material: CD4+ T cells sorted from blood. The receptors here all came from a woman between 18 and 30 years old in good health.

The sample holds many counts of this clonotype. The chain is built from TRBV7-8 and TRBJ1-4, with TRBD1 identical over 9 bases. With V trimmed by 5 bases and J by 8 bases, 3 bases remained unmatched. Germline V CDR1 and CDR2: SGHVS, FQNEAQ. CDR3 size: 13 residues. The DNA of the CDR3 is TGTGCCAGCAGCCGGACAGGGGTGGAAAAACTGTTTTTT. This translates into CASSRTGVEKLFF.

This clonotype has just a few counts. The rearrangement uses TRBV10-3 and TRBJ2-7; TRBD1 is a possible D gene (7 bases). The CDR3 contains 13 residues. Trimming took 10 bases from V and 2 from J, leaving 15 bases between them. Germline assignment: CDR1 ENHRY and CDR2 SYGVKD. The CDR3 nucleotides are TGTGCCACCCAGGGGGGTAATGCCTACGAGCAGTACTTC. Its translation: CATQGGNAYEQYF.

The rearrangement links TRBV5-1 to TRBJ2-5, with D tentatively TRBD1 (6 bases). The CDR3 length is 14 residues. CDR1 and CDR2 (germline): SGHRS, YFSETQ. The V gene lost 5 bases and the J gene lost 2 bases, with 13 bases spanning the gap. The CDR3 sequence is CASRPQGKQETQYF. The CDR3 nucleotides read TGCGCCAGCAGACCCCAGGGGAAGCAAGAGACCCAGTACTTC.

This clonotype came up a few times. This rearrangement joins TRBV28 to TRBJ2-1; the D gene is possibly TRBD2 (6 bases). V lost 6 bases, J lost 7 bases, and 16 bases lay in between. In germline, CDR1 is MDHEN, CDR2 SYDVKM. The CDR3 spans 14 residues. CDR3 region: CASSPGGVKNEQFF. CDR3 sequence (DNA): TGTGCCAGCAGCCCCGGGGGAGTGAAGAATGAGCAGTTCTTC.

This clonotype has at least ten counts. The chain couples TRBV20-1 to TRBJ1-5; a possible D gene is TRBD1 (6 bases). This CDR3 comprises 14 residues. The ends were cut back, 3 bases at V and 6 bases at J, with 15 bases in the middle. Looked up from germline, CDR1 is DFQATT and CDR2 is SNEGSKA (reference sequence). The CDR3 loop reads CSASHSQGPQPQHF. The CDR3, as DNA: TGCAGTGCTAGTCACTCACAGGGACCTCAGCCCCAGCATTTT.

Only a few counts were recorded for this clonotype. The V gene is TRBV2, the J gene TRBJ2-4; 10 bases fit TRBD2. The CDR3 sequence is 17 residues long. Unmatched junction bases numbered 4, after V lost 0 bases and J lost 2 bases. CDR1 and CDR2 (germline): SNHLY, FYNNEI. The CDR3 sequence is CASSEARTSGSKNIQYF. Here the CDR3 DNA reads TGTGCCAGCAGTGAAGCTCGGACTAGCGGCTCCAAAAACATTCAGTACTTC.

This clonotype came up a few times. The J gene is TRBJ1-3, the V gene TRBV20-1; D gene ambiguous. V was cut by 4 bases and J by 3 bases, with 7 bases left in between. The CDR3 is 12 amino acids. CDR1 is DFQATT and CDR2 is SNEGSKA in the germline V gene (reference sequence). The CDR3 coding sequence is TGCAGTGCTACAGGTGGTGGAAACACCATATATTTT. This encodes CSATGGGNTIYF.

The chain has TRBV6-1 and TRBJ2-5; possible D gene TRBD1, 6 bases. Germline V gene sequence: CDR1 MNHNS, CDR2 SASEGT. This CDR3 comprises 15 residues. V lost 2 bases and J lost 6, with 16 bases in between. DNA for the CDR3: TGTGCCAGCAGTGAAACAAGAGGTCAGGGGAAGACCCAGTACTTC. This sequence encodes CASSETRGQGKTQYF.

The chain recombines TRBV12-3 or TRBV12-4 with TRBJ1-2, with D unclear. V was shortened by 5 bases and J by 4 bases, with 11 bases between the two germline ends. This CDR3 is 13 amino acids long. CDR3 DNA: TGTGCCAGCAGTGGAGATTATAGCTATGGCTACACCTTC. It yields the protein CASSGDYSYGYTF.

The V and J genes are TRBV12-3 or TRBV12-4 and TRBJ1-1, with D tentatively TRBD1 (5 bases). Between the trimmed V and J ends, which lost 1 base and 8 bases, there was a span of 11 bases. This CDR3 is built from 13 residues. CDR3 amino acids: CASSLGWSGEAFF. CDR3 nucleotide sequence: TGTGCCAGCAGTTTAGGGTGGTCAGGGGAAGCTTTCTTT.

A single count supports this clonotype. The V call is TRBV18, the J call TRBJ2-5; 10 bases align to TRBD2. Germline trimming cut 3 bases from V and 1 base from J; bases unmatched to any gene: 5. CDR1 and CDR2 from the germline V gene are KGHSH and LQKENI. The CDR3 spans 16 residues. CDR3 in amino acids: CASSPRTSGIQETQYF. The CDR3 nucleotides read TGTGCCAGCTCACCTAGGACTAGCGGCATCCAAGAGACCCAGTACTTC.

This clonotype was counted only a few times. This chain uses TRBV12-3 or TRBV12-4 with TRBJ1-6; no reliable D call. The V gene lost 3 bases and the J gene lost 6 bases, with 12 bases spanning the gap. The CDR3 spans 15 residues. CDR3 coding DNA: TGTGCCAGCAGTTTGGATCTCGGGGTTAATTCACCCCTCCACTTT. It specifies CASSLDLGVNSPLHF.

The sample holds a few counts of this clonotype. The chain links TRBV20-1 to TRBJ2-6; D call uncertain. CDR1 is DFQATT, CDR2 SNEGSKA, per germline (reference sequence). The ends were cut back, 2 bases at V and 4 bases at J, with 9 bases in the middle. The CDR3 contains 14 residues. The CDR3 DNA follows: TGCAGTGCTAGATCGGGTGCCGGGGCCAACGTCCTGACTTTC. As protein: CSARSGAGANVLTF.

This clonotype was counted only a few times. The J gene is TRBJ2-3, the V gene TRBV3-1, with 11 bases identical to TRBD2. Germline trimming cut 1 base from V and 10 bases from J; bases unmatched to any gene: 7. Germline CDR1 LGHDT, CDR2 YNNKEL (reference sequence). The CDR3 is 15 residues long. The DNA of the CDR3 is TGTGCCAGCAGCCAAGGTGGGAGACTAGCGGGACCGCAGTATTTT. This gives the protein CASSQGGRLAGPQYF.

V usage is TRBV11-2 and J usage is TRBJ2-5; TRBD2 matches at 8 bases. Germline-derived CDR1 and CDR2 are SGHAT and FQNNGV. V lost 2 bases to trimming and J lost 5 bases; unmatched junction nucleotides: 10. The CDR3 consists of 16 residues. DNA of the CDR3: TGTGCCAGCAGCTTAACCGGGGGGGCCTTTGTGGAGACCCAGTACTTC. This codes for CASSLTGGAFVETQYF.

The chain carries TRBV11-1 and TRBJ2-7; no definite D call. V lost 2 bases, J lost 5 bases, and 16 bases lay in between. The germline V gene encodes CDR1 SGHAT and CDR2 FQDESV (reference sequence). This CDR3 region has 15 residues. The CDR3 is CASSLFVDHYNEQYF. The CDR3 DNA is TGTGCCAGCAGCTTATTCGTCGATCATTACAACGAGCAGTACTTC.

V gene TRBV5-1 combines with J gene TRBJ2-4; D remains unclear. Germline CDR1 and CDR2: SGHRS and YFSETQ. Trimming left V 4 bases short and J 3 bases short, with 20 bases between. The CDR3 totals 17 residues. The CDR3 spells CASSTGSRMLSKNIQYF. The CDR3 nucleotides are TGCGCCAGCAGCACCGGATCTAGAATGTTAAGCAAAAACATTCAGTACTTC.

The chain combines TRBV28 with TRBJ2-2, with unresolved D. CDR3 size: 14 residues. V lost 5 bases to trimming and J lost 2 bases, with 9 bases between them. Germline values: CDR1 MDHEN, CDR2 SYDVKM. The CDR3 protein is CASSAPHNTGELFF. DNA for the CDR3: TGTGCCAGCAGTGCTCCTCATAACACCGGGGAGCTGTTTTTT.

This sequence joins TRBV6-1 and TRBJ2-7; D possibly corresponds to TRBD2 (6 bases). Germline V gene sequence: CDR1 MNHNS, CDR2 SASEGT. The CDR3 spans 14 residues. With 7 bases removed from V and 0 bases from J, the gap between germline ends came to 13 bases. CDR3 loop: CASTSGRDSYEQYF. CDR3 sequence (DNA): TGTGCCAGCACCTCGGGGCGGGACTCCTACGAGCAGTACTTC.

CDR3 sequence (DNA): TGCAGTGCTAGAGATTTGACTAGCGGGGGAACTAAGCAGTATTTT. Translated, it gives CSARDLTSGGTKQYF. J is TRBJ2-3 and V is TRBV20-1, with 12 bases that match TRBD2. The CDR3 has 15 residues. Looked up from germline, CDR1 is DFQATT and CDR2 is SNEGSKA (reference sequence). V dropped 0 bases and J dropped 11; count of bases not matched to a gene: 9.

This clonotype was recorded at least ten times. This chain joins TRBV5-5 and TRBJ2-7, with unresolved D. The ends were cut back, 3 bases at V and 4 bases at J, with 14 bases in the middle. From germline, CDR1 is SGHKS and CDR2 YYEKEE (reference sequence). The CDR3 contains 14 residues. CDR3 sequence reads: CASSSTWQGYEQYF. The CDR3 nucleotides are TGTGCCAGCAGCTCAACCTGGCAAGGGTACGAGCAGTACTTC.

This clonotype has a handful of counts. The genes are TRBV20-1 and TRBJ2-5, with 10 bases identical to TRBD1. CDR1 is DFQATT and CDR2 is SNEGSKA in the germline V gene (reference sequence). The junction had 6 bases not matched to a gene; V was cut back by 3 bases and J by 5 bases. The CDR3 spans 14 residues. The CDR3 reads CSARADRGKETQYF. Written as DNA, the CDR3 is TGCAGTGCTAGGGCGGACAGGGGGAAGGAGACCCAGTACTTC.

CDR3 amino acids: CSAGGNDETQYF. The CDR3 nucleotides read TGCAGTGCTGGTGGGAACGACGAGACCCAGTACTTC. This chain connects TRBV20-1 to TRBJ2-5; D not certain. The CDR3 is made up of 12 amino acids. The V end was cut by 5 bases, the J end by 5 bases, with 12 bases between. CDR1 DFQATT and CDR2 SNEGSKA come from the germline V gene (reference sequence).

The chain joins TRBV20-1 to TRBJ2-7; 7 nucleotides agree with TRBD1. The V gene end was trimmed by 2 bases and the J gene end by 7 bases; junction bases not matched to a gene: 8. The CDR3 spans 13 residues. From germline, CDR1 is DFQATT and CDR2 SNEGSKA (reference sequence). CDR3 DNA: TGCAGTGCTAGATCAGGGGGAATTTGGGAGCAGTACGTC. Its protein is CSARSGGIWEQYV.

J is TRBJ2-7 and V is TRBV20-1; no definite D call. The V end lost 6 bases, the J end lost 1 base, and 22 bases lay between the germline ends. Germline V gives CDR1 DFQATT, CDR2 SNEGSKA (reference sequence). The CDR3 loop spans 16 amino acids. In DNA form, the CDR3 reads TGCAGTGCAAACCGCGGCTGGGCCAGCTCTTCCTACGAGCAGTACGTC. Residues: CSANRGWASSSYEQYV.

The V and J genes are TRBV10-3 and TRBJ2-5, with D tentatively TRBD2 (6 bases). V lost 2 bases to trimming and J lost 0 bases, with 10 bases between them. This CDR3 comprises 15 residues. Germline CDR1 ENHRY, CDR2 SYGVKD. CDR3 nucleotide sequence: TGTGCCATCAGTGAGATGGGACTCTACCAAGAGACCCAGTACTTC. Protein product: CAISEMGLYQETQYF.

This clonotype has a handful of counts. The chain carries TRBV28 and TRBJ2-5, with D possibly being TRBD2 (6 bases). CDR1 is MDHEN and CDR2 is SYDVKM in the germline V gene. The CDR3 has 15 amino acids. V shed 7 bases and J shed 1 base, with 16 bases lying between them. CDR3 loop: CASTTPLGGQETQYF. CDR3 DNA sequence: TGTGCCAGCACCACTCCCCTCGGGGGCCAAGAGACCCAGTACTTC.